The text below deals with one TCR beta chain. Its antigen is still unknown. Exclusions: uncontrolled infection, other autoimmune disease, pregnancy, lactation. Diagnosis rested on symptoms, serum thyroxine and TRAb, thyroid ultrasound, and orbital computed tomography. The PBMCs studied were ones that came from 8 to 10 ml fresh peripheral blood. Looked up from germline, CDR1 is MNHNS and CDR2 is SASEGT. The V end lost 7 bases, the J end lost 7 bases, and 11 bases lay between the germline ends. The CDR3 sequence is 12 residues long. The data were obtained in a study of T cells in Graves' hyperthyroidism and ophthalmopathy. Points from the study as a whole: Most clonotypes expanded in thyroid above 0.001 were likewise present in blood.

It was RNA transcripts that yielded the amplified TCR beta CDR3 regions. HTBI primers were employed in a first-round RT-PCR of the TCR CDR3. TCRdb re-analysed the multiplex PCR reads in MiXCR, keeping a single row per CDR3 protein. The sample records around 600,000 distinct CDR3 sequences, 12% to 15% being singletons. The V call is TRBV6-1, the J call TRBJ1-5; D not certain. Sequencing was carried out using blood. The TCR was taken from a woman younger than 30 with Graves' ophthalmopathy. The CDR3 DNA reads as TGTGCCAGCAATAATCCCCCGCAGCCCCAGCATTTT. This gives the protein CASNNPPQPQHF.